This T cell receptor beta chain was sequenced for a study of human versus mouse CDR3 diversity and MHC coevolution. Study findings and constraints: About 6 MHC II alleles selected the human T cells. Mice had fewer CDR3 deletions and insertions than humans on average.

Profiled with immunoSEQ multiplex PCR; TCRdb holds only in-frame clones, not every one. This table has about 80,000 clones, roughly 95% appearing once. V was trimmed by 5 bases and J by 7 bases, leaving 17 bases between them. CDR3 length: 15 amino acids. The V gene's germline CDR1 is SEHNR and CDR2 FQNEAQ (reference sequence). Concerning this clone: Its specificity is not known.

The source is a person aged 30-70 years in good health. The material sequenced was naive CD4+ T cells from blood. Subset defined: CD45RO-negative CD62L-positive naive CD4 T cells. V is TRBV7-9 and J is TRBJ1-4; tentative D call: TRBD1 (6 bases). As DNA, the CDR3 is TGTGCCAGCAGCGTATCCGGGACACGGACTGAAAAACTGTTTTTT. Translated: CASSVSGTRTEKLFF.